This TCR beta chain is drawn from a study of T-cell memory formation after mild COVID-19 (dated by TCRdb to the early 2020s). In terms of the full investigation: Most TCR sequence clusters were specific to one of the two donors. Longitudinal TCRalpha and TCRbeta repertoire sequencing tracked T-cell clones expanding and contracting after mild COVID-19 in two donors. The cohort was made up of two young adult volunteers, one female and one male, who were previously healthy. General conclusions and limits of the study: Contracting CD4+ clones were found mainly in CM and EM memory subsets, while CD8+ clones were enriched in EMRA. Clones that contracted from day 15 to 85 showed balanced CD4/CD8 phenotypes, whereas a second wave of clones that expanded from day 15 to 37 leaned towards CD4+. Only a couple of mild cases were covered in the study, and larger cohorts including severe cases with pre-infection samples were considered necessary. The second-wave clones that peaked on day 37 were not confirmed to be SARS-CoV-2 specific. Some responding clones were detected in pre-infection memory, which suggested that pre-existing cross-reactive memory T cells had joined the SARS-CoV-2 response.

Ficoll-Paque density gradient centrifugation was used to isolate PBMCs. Looking up the germline V gene yields CDR1 LGHNA and CDR2 YNFKEQ. From its cysteine to its phenylalanine, the CDR3 spans 15 amino acids. Kept here is only the CDR3 DNA, which spans 45 bases and is read in frame from base 1. The germline ends are 13 bases apart after V is trimmed by 0 bases and J by 5 bases. Sequenced on an Illumina NovaSeq 6000. TCRalpha and TCRbeta cDNA libraries were constructed by 5'RACE with constant-segment primers, with sample barcodes and unique molecular identifiers being introduced. RNA was extracted from every sample with Trizol reagent. Libraries were amplified in two PCR steps, with a second sample barcode and Illumina TruSeq adapters added in the second step. Sequencing of libraries was performed on an Illumina NovaSeq with 2 x 150 bp paired-end reads. The authors' pipeline ran thus. The reads were demultiplexed and collapsed into UMI-guided consensus sequences using migec v1.2.7. With mixcr v2.1.11, UMI consensuses were aligned to TRA and TRB V and J templates and assembled into clonotypes. A clonotype was counted as expanded or contracted only when both edgeR and NoisET called the clonotype significant, with the noise models trained on biological replicates. For edgeR calls, a false discovery rate-adjusted p below 0.01 and a log2 fold-change threshold of 1 were applied. PCA with hierarchical clustering of max-normalized trajectories of the 1000 most abundant clonotypes was used as exploratory dynamics analysis. The CD4 or CD8 phenotype of responding clones was assigned using the separately sequenced CD4+ and CD8+ repertoires. TCRdb reanalyzed the raw reads on its own, using fastp at Q25 for trimming and MiXCR for clone calling, and kept in-frame beta chains. When rows share a CDR3 protein, they turn into one entry using the most common DNA and genes. TCRdb's processing, not the study's, gives the V and J calls here. The sample table shows 550,000 to 600,000 distinct CDR3 sequences, and 20% to 25% are seen once. The ten top clones hold about 8.4% of the sample.

As concerns this clonotype: No cognate antigen has been identified for it. No clone much larger than this one lies a single base away; base qualities are absent.

The receptor's source is an adult woman who had mild COVID-19 (a few samples of this study predate the infection). The sample titles of this study are shuffled in the database, so cell type and time point are left out; the donor was told from shared clones. The sequenced material came from PBMCs or a T cell subset sorted from them (not recorded which). The sequence links TRBV4-2 to TRBJ1-1, with the D gene call left open. The bases are TGTGCCAGCAGCCAAGAGCCCCCCTCGGGGACTGAAGCTTTCTTT. It translates as CASSQEPPSGTEAFF.